This T cell receptor (beta chain) stems from a study of lymphopenia after photon versus proton radiotherapy. Whole-study results and caveats: Relative stability marked proton patients; photon patients lost diversity and naive cells. Survival link was tested only in deceased patients; proton benefit remains a possibility. After lymphocyte nadir, photon-treated repertoires showed oligoclonal expansion, especially CD8+ Temra.

Details on this clone: Its antigen remains unknown.

The CDR3 runs 17 residues. The germline V gene encodes CDR1 KGHSH and CDR2 LQKENI. The V gene end was trimmed by 1 base and the J gene end by 4 bases; junction bases not matched to a gene: 7. The protocol was immunoSEQ multiplex PCR, while the TCRdb copy is restricted to in-frame clones and leaves out a portion. Among 23,000 or so clones, 87% were seen once, and the ten largest hold 15% to 20%. The rearrangement uses TRBV18 and TRBJ2-3, with 11 bases aligning to TRBD2. Specimen: peripheral blood, collected from a patient treated with photon-based radiotherapy. This TCR came from a man in his forties or fifties with gastric cancer. The CDR3 is CASSPLAGGPNSDTQYF. The CDR3 DNA reads as TGTGCCAGCTCACCACTAGCGGGGGGGCCGAATTCAGATACGCAGTATTTT.